This TCR beta chain emerged from a study of cytomegalovirus exposure and HLA in healthy donors. 60 Vbeta and 13 Jbeta primers were used in PCR. Assay used: immunoSEQ multiplex PCR; TCRdb lists only in-frame clones, some missing. The sample lists about 110,000 clones; roughly three quarters were seen once. This clone has a handful of counts. The trim removed 4 bases at V and 4 bases at J, leaving 7 bases unmatched. The CDR3 sequence is 15 residues long. The germline CDR1 and CDR2 sequences are LNHDA and SQIVND (reference sequence). What was sequenced was PBMCs. The origin of this receptor is a man aged 35-49 years in good health and CMV-seropositive. The V and J genes are TRBV19 and TRBJ2-1; 7 bases are shared with TRBD2. CDR3 DNA: TGTGCCAGTAGTAGGGGACTAAATCGGTACAATGAGCAGTTCTTC. Its protein is CASSRGLNRYNEQFF.